This entry is about one TCR beta chain. The sample belongs to a study of blood T cell repertoires in COVID-19. Study summary: PBMCs, B-cell-depleted T cells, or T cells provided the cDNA or gDNA that made up the material.

Per the study methods: Nucleated cell counts were estimated from reference gene primer amplification. Libraries were prepared by immunoSEQ multiplex PCR; TCRdb keeps only in-frame clonotypes and omits some of them. V and J calls and clone size are copied from that table; D and trimming were computed from the DNA. The sample records over 250,000 clones, roughly 87% being singletons. The V end lost 0 bases, the J end lost 6 bases, and 8 bases lay between the germline ends. The CDR3 consists of 13 residues. In germline, CDR1 is SGHDT, CDR2 YYEEEE. The material sequenced was PBMCs or T cells enriched from blood (not recorded which). The source of this sequence is a young woman who had recovered from COVID-19. The V and J genes are TRBV5-6 and TRBJ2-3; D might be TRBD2 (5 bases). CDR3 loop: CASSLARRDTQYF. The CDR3 coding sequence is TGTGCCAGCAGCTTGGCCCGGAGGGATACGCAGTATTTT.